The 2 T cell receptor beta chains in this list originate from one sample, sequenced in a study of spatial heterogeneity in lung cancer. The time point here: sample taken at primary tumor resection. From tumor, nontumor lung or frozen PBMC, whole RNA was taken unsorted for sequencing. Via MiXCR, TCRdb re-called the 5' RACE reads, giving one row per CDR3 protein. The sample comprises 50,000 or so distinct CDR3 sequences, roughly 7.2% of which are singletons, and less than 15% rests with the top ten. This specimen consisted of PBMCs, obtained at surgery. All receptors come from a female donor with early-stage non-small cell lung cancer.

In this sample, this clonotype turned up a few times. The genes are TRBV2 and TRBJ2-7; maybe TRBD1 (6 bases). The germline gives CDR1 SNHLY, CDR2 FYNNEI. The CDR3 has 13 amino acids. V was cut by 1 base and J by 7 bases, with 11 bases left in between. The CDR3, as DNA: TGTGCCAGCAGTGAAGGGGGGCTGCGAGAGCAGTACTTC. It codes for CASSEGGLREQYF.

This clonotype was detected only a few times. The V call is TRBV10-3, the J call TRBJ2-7; a possible D gene is TRBD1 (6 bases). This CDR3 contains 10 residues. V lost 11 bases and J 4 bases, leaving 9 bases between the germline ends. CDR1 and CDR2 (germline): ENHRY, SYGVKD. CDR3 residues: CAEQGYEQYF. CDR3 nucleotides: TGTGCCGAACAGGGTTACGAGCAGTACTTC.